This T cell receptor beta chain was identified during a study of T-cell memory formation after mild COVID-19. Whole-study results and caveats: For contracting clones, CD4+ ones sat mainly in CM and EM, CD8+ in EMRA.

Germline V CDR1 and CDR2: SGHDT, YYEEEE. J lost 5 bases, V lost 4 bases, and 14 bases had no gene match. This CDR3 has 17 amino acids. TCRdb re-called the 5' RACE reads with MiXCR, one entry per CDR3 protein. The sample holds 580,000 or so distinct CDR3 sequences, 15% to 20% seen once. As for this clonotype: Antigen unknown.

The sequence came from an adult woman who had mild COVID-19 (a few samples of this study predate the infection). Cell type and time point are not known. Sequencing used PBMCs or a T cell subset sorted from them (not recorded which). The rearrangement joins TRBV5-6 to TRBJ2-1; 8 bases align to TRBD1. The CDR3 region has the DNA TGTGCCAGCAGCCTCTTAATAGGACAGGGCTTTGACAATGAGCAGTTCTTC. Its translation: CASSLLIGQGFDNEQFF.